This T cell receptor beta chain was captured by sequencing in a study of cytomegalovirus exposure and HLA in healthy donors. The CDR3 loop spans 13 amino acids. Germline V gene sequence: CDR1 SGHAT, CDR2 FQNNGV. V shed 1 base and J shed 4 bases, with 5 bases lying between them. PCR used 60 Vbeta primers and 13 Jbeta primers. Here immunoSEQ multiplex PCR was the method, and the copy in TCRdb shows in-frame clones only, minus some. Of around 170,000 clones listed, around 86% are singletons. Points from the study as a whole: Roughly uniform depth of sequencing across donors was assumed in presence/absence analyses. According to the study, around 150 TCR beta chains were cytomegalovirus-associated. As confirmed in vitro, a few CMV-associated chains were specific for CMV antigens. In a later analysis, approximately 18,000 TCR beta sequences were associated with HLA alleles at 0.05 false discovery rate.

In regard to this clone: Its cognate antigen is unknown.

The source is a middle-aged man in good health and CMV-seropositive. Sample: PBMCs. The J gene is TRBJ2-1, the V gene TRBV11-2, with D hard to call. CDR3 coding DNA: TGTGCCAGCAGCTTAGTCGGGTACAATGAGCAGTTCTTC. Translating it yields CASSLVGYNEQFF.